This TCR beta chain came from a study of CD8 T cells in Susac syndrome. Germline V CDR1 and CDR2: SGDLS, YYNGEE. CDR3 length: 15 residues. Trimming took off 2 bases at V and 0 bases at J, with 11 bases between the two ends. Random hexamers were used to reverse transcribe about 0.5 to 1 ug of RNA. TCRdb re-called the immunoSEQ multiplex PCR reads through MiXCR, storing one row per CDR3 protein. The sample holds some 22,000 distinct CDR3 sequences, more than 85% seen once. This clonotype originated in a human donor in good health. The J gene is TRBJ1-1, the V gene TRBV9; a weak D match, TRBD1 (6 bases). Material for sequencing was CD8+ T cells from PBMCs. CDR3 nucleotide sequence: TGTGCCAGCAGCGTTCCGGACAGAATGAACACTGAAGCTTTCTTT. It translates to CASSVPDRMNTEAFF.